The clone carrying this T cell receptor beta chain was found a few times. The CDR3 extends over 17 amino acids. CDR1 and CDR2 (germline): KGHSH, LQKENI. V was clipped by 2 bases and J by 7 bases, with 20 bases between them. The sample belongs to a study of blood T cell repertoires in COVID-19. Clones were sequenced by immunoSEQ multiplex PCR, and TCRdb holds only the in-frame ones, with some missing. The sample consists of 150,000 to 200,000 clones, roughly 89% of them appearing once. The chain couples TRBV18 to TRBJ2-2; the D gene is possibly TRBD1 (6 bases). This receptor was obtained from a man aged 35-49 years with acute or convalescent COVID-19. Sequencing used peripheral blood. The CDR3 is CASSPTGPPPQDGELFF. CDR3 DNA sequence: TGTGCCAGCTCACCAACAGGGCCCCCACCGCAAGACGGGGAGCTGTTTTTT.